This T cell receptor beta chain comes out of a study of blood T cells in healthy people across ages. About this clonotype: This may be a read error, as it is one base from a much larger clone.

Combining a sample-barcoded 5' primer with a J-beta primer mix, a second PCR ran for roughly 6 to 11 cycles. Using its own MiXCR run on the 5' RACE reads, TCRdb lists one record per CDR3 protein. The sample comprises approximately 810,000 distinct CDR3 sequences, less than 35% of which are singletons, and 15% to 20% rests with the top ten. The CDR3 totals 18 residues. CDR1 and CDR2 (germline): SGHRS, YFSETQ. This chain uses TRBV5-1 with TRBJ1-2, with a possible D match to TRBD1 (6 bases). The sequence came from a woman older than 75 in good health. The specimen sequenced was blood. The CDR3 bases are TGCGCCAGCAACTTGGGAGGCCAGGGACACCTCCTAAACTATGGCTACACCTTC. Translated, it gives CASNLGGQGHLLNYGYTF.